The entry below describes one T cell receptor beta chain. The data stem from a study of T cell responses to AZD1222 COVID-19 vaccine. This table comes from immunoSEQ multiplex PCR, and its TCRdb copy is limited to in-frame clones, with some not included. The sample records 170,000 or so clones, about nine tenths being singletons. CDR3 length: 15 amino acids. Trimming shortened V by 5 bases and J by 0 bases, and 11 bases separated the two germline ends. Germline loops: CDR1 WSHSY, CDR2 SAAADI. V and J are TRBV10-2 and TRBJ1-3; D uncertain. The sequences come from peripheral blood, collected on day 0 of AZD1222 vaccination. This clonotype was sampled from an adult in good health. For the CDR3, the DNA is TGCGCCAGCAGTAACGGACCAAGCTCTGGAAACACCATATATTTT. Encoded protein: CASSNGPSSGNTIYF.